This is a list of T cell receptor beta chains from one sample in a study of technical replicates of blood from a handful of donors. TCRdb's copy holds only in-frame clones and misses some; the assay was immunoSEQ multiplex PCR. The table lists about 79,000 clones, more than 85% of them singletons. Sequencing was performed on T cells isolated from PBMCs. The receptor source for this set is a human donor in good health. Some clones in this sample may be carry-over from other donors' samples. The CDR3 runs from the conserved cysteine through the conserved F or W. The D gene is left open where the match is weak. Expanded clones are given a class, and other clones once, few, many or no size at all.

d_gene	abundance	j_gene	v_gene	CDR3nt	CDR3aa
.	.	TRBJ1-1	TRBV19	TGTGCCAGTAGTCTTAGACAGGAGGAAAACACTGAAGCTTTCTTT	CASSLRQEENTEAFF
TRBD1	.	TRBJ1-1	TRBV5-1	TGCGCCAGCAGCTCAGGGGGCGGCGGGAACACTGAAGCTTTCTTT	CASSSGGGGNTEAFF
.	.	TRBJ1-2	TRBV6-5	TGTGCCAGCAGTTACTCCGAGTCGTACTATGGCTACACCTTC	CASSYSESYYGYTF
TRBD2	.	TRBJ2-1	TRBV10-3	TGTGCCATCACCAAGACTAGCGGGAACTCCTACAATGAGCAGTTCTTC	CAITKTSGNSYNEQFF
TRBD2	.	TRBJ2-7	TRBV27	TGTGCCAGCAGTTTAGGGGAGGGCTACGAGCAGTACTTC	CASSLGEGYEQYF
TRBD2	.	TRBJ2-7	TRBV5-6	TGTGCCAGCAGACCTAGCGGAAACGACTACGAGCAGTACTTC	CASRPSGNDYEQYF
TRBD1	.	TRBJ1-5	TRBV2	TGTGCCAGCAGCCAGGACAGGGAGGTACAGCCCCAGCATTTT	CASSQDREVQPQHF
TRBD2	few	TRBJ2-7	TRBV7-2	TGTGCCAGCAGCTTACTAGCGGGAGACGCCTACGAGCAGTACTTC	CASSLLAGDAYEQYF
TRBD1	.	TRBJ2-2	TRBV27	TGTGCCAGCAGTTTAAAGGACAGGGAAATTCCCGGGGAGCTGTTTTTT	CASSLKDREIPGELFF
.	.	TRBJ1-2	TRBV5-1	TGCGCCAGCAGCCCAGGGGTCAGCTACACCTTC	CASSPGVSYTF
.	once	TRBJ2-3	TRBV7-3	TGTGCCAGCAGCTTAATACCGGGAGCCACAGATACGCAGTATTTT	CASSLIPGATDTQYF
TRBD2	.	TRBJ2-3	TRBV6-4	TGTGCCAGCGGTAGCGGGAGTGTCACAGATACGCAGTATTTT	CASGSGSVTDTQYF
.	.	TRBJ2-5	TRBV6-1	TGTGCCAGCTACCGACGGGACAAAAAAGAGACCCAGTACTTC	CASYRRDKKETQYF
.	.	TRBJ2-1	TRBV7-3	TGTGCCAGCAGCTTAGGAGGCCCTCTCGGCTCCTACAATGAGCAGTTCTTC	CASSLGGPLGSYNEQFF
TRBD2	few	TRBJ2-7	TRBV4-1	TGCGCCAGCAGCCAAGTCAGCGGGAGCTACGAGCAGTACTTC	CASSQVSGSYEQYF
.	.	TRBJ2-7	TRBV6-5	TGTGCCAGCAGTCTTCAGGGCTACGAGCAGTACTTC	CASSLQGYEQYF
TRBD1	.	TRBJ2-6	TRBV2	TGTGCCAGCAGGTCCGGGACAGGGGTATCTGGGGCCAACGTCCTGACTTTC	CASRSGTGVSGANVLTF
TRBD1	.	TRBJ1-4	TRBV6-6	TGTGCCAGCAGTTACAGGGACAGATATGAAAAACTGTTTTTT	CASSYRDRYEKLFF
.	.	TRBJ1-1	TRBV19	TGTGCCAGTAGTTTCGGGGATGGTGATGAAGCTTTCTTT	CASSFGDGDEAFF
TRBD2	.	TRBJ2-1	TRBV28	TGTGCCAGCAACCTCCGACAGGGTCTACTAGCGGGGTTCAATGAGCAGTTCTTC	CASNLRQGLLAGFNEQFF
.	.	TRBJ1-2	TRBV5-4	TGTGCCAGCAGCTTGGGCCGGGACTATGGCTACACCTTC	CASSLGRDYGYTF
TRBD2	.	TRBJ2-7	TRBV10-3	TGTGCCATCAGTGACAAGGAGGGACTAGCGGTTACCCAGGGGGGATACGAGCAGTACTTC	CAISDKEGLAVTQGGYEQYF
.	.	TRBJ2-1	TRBV27	TGTGCCAGCAGTCCGGATTTGCGGAGCTCCTACAATGAGCAGTTCTTC	CASSPDLRSSYNEQFF
TRBD1	.	TRBJ2-7	TRBV7-8	TGTGCCAGCAGCAACAGGGGTGGGGACTACGAGCAGTACTTC	CASSNRGGDYEQYF
TRBD1	.	TRBJ1-2	TRBV7-9	TGTGCCAGCAGCTTAGGATTTTTGGACAGGGACGACTATGGCTACACCTTC	CASSLGFLDRDDYGYTF
.	.	TRBJ2-3	TRBV30	TGTGCCTGGAGTACTAGGGATACGCAGTATTTT	CAWSTRDTQYF
TRBD1	.	TRBJ1-2	TRBV5-1	TGCGCCAGCAGCTTAGGGGACAGGGATTATGGCTACACCTTC	CASSLGDRDYGYTF
TRBD2	.	TRBJ2-1	TRBV15	TGTGCCACCAGCTCGGAGTTATGGGCGGGAGGGGACAATGAGCAGTTCTTC	CATSSELWAGGDNEQFF
.	.	TRBJ2-3	TRBV28	TGTGCCAGCAGTTTATTACGAGGGAGGCGGGCTAGCACAGATACGCAGTATTTT	CASSLLRGRRASTDTQYF
TRBD1	.	TRBJ1-1	TRBV5-1	TGCGCCAGCAGCGCAGAACGCCAGGGGGATGAAGCTTTCTTT	CASSAERQGDEAFF
TRBD1	.	TRBJ2-7	TRBV27	TGTGCCAGCAGTTTGGCAGACAGGGGGCCGTACGAGCAGTACTTC	CASSLADRGPYEQYF
.	.	TRBJ2-1	TRBV12-5	TGTGCTAGTGGCTTCCGAGGGTTCAATGAGCAGTTCTTC	CASGFRGFNEQFF
TRBD1	.	TRBJ2-5	TRBV13	TGTGCCAGCAGCCGATTCGGGACAGGGCTTAAAGAGCAGTACTTC	CASSRFGTGLKEQYF
TRBD2	.	TRBJ2-2	TRBV28	TGTGCCAGCAGTTTATTGGTCGGGGGGACCGGGGAGCTGTTTTTT	CASSLLVGGTGELFF
TRBD1	.	TRBJ1-2	TRBV5-5	TGTGCCAGCAGCTTGGCCTGGACAGGGTTGAATGGCTACACCTTC	CASSLAWTGLNGYTF
TRBD1	.	TRBJ1-1	TRBV9	TGTGCCAGCAGCCAACGGACAGGGACGTACACTGAAGCTTTCTTT	CASSQRTGTYTEAFF
.	.	TRBJ2-1	TRBV5-1	TGCGCCAGCAGCTTAAGCTCTCCGCCCTACAATGAGCAGTTCTTC	CASSLSSPPYNEQFF
.	.	TRBJ2-1	TRBV19	TGTGCCAGTAGTCCCGACAGGATTTCCTACAATGAGCAGTTCTTC	CASSPDRISYNEQFF
.	.	TRBJ1-1	TRBV29-1	TGCAGCGTTGAGACGGGGAACACTGAAGCTTTCTTT	CSVETGNTEAFF
TRBD1	once	TRBJ2-7	TRBV4-2	TGTGCCAGCAGCTTGGGACAGGGGGCTTCCTACGAGCAGTACTTC	CASSLGQGASYEQYF
.	few	TRBJ1-6	TRBV28	TGTGCCAGCAGTTTAAACAGGGTACCACCCCTCCACTTT	CASSLNRVPPLHF
.	.	TRBJ2-3	TRBV4-2	TGTGCCAGCAGCCAAGATCCTCGGTCCTGGAGCACAGATACGCAGTATTTT	CASSQDPRSWSTDTQYF
.	.	TRBJ2-6	TRBV7-6	TGTGCCAGCAGCGACAGAGCGATCTCTGGGGCCAACGTCCTGACTTTC	CASSDRAISGANVLTF
TRBD2	.	TRBJ2-3	TRBV11-2	TGTGCCAGCAGCTGGACTAGCGGGAGCACAGATACGCAGTATTTT	CASSWTSGSTDTQYF
TRBD2	.	TRBJ2-5	TRBV10-3	TGTGCCATCAGTGGGGATCCCGGGACTAGCGGACAAGAGACCCAGTACTTC	CAISGDPGTSGQETQYF
.	.	TRBJ2-7	TRBV4-1	TGCGCCAGCTCGATACCGACGGGTTACGAGCAGTACTTC	CASSIPTGYEQYF
.	.	TRBJ2-1	TRBV25-1	TGTGCCAGCAGCCCCGCAGGGGCAAACTACAATGAGCAGTTCTTC	CASSPAGANYNEQFF
.	.	TRBJ2-2	TRBV4-3	TGCGCCAGCAGCGAAGACTTCTCCACCGGGGAGCTGTTTTTT	CASSEDFSTGELFF